The present T cell receptor (beta chain) was sequenced within a study of vaccination effects on CD4 cells after COVID-19. Here immunoSEQ multiplex PCR was the method, and the copy in TCRdb shows in-frame clones only, minus some. This table has 40,000 or so clones, under 85% appearing once. The CDR3 contains 11 residues. Germline assignment: CDR1 GTSNPN and CDR2 SVGIG (reference sequence). Details on this clone: Its antigen is not identified. One junction end disagrees with the germline gene, perhaps due to a read error.

Between days 10 and 11 of culture, CD4+ T cells were separated out. The receptor was isolated from a human donor who received a COVID-19 vaccine. The sample consisted of CD4+ T cells from PBMCs cultured without peptide, taken before COVID-19 vaccination. The chain links TRBV30 to TRBJ1-2; D uncertain. CDR3 DNA sequence: TGTGCCTGGAGTGTAAACAGCGAGATTCTCTTC. It specifies CAWSVNSEILF.